This is a list of T cell receptor beta chains from one sample in a study of cytomegalovirus exposure and HLA in healthy donors. Sequenced by immunoSEQ multiplex PCR; TCRdb stores in-frame clones only, minus some. The sample has tens of thousands of clones, approximately 93% seen once. The sample consisted of PBMCs. These receptors originate from a man younger than 35 in good health and CMV-seronegative. The CDR3 runs from the conserved cysteine through the conserved F or W. The D gene is left open where the match is weak. Part of the rows lack a size; the others show once, few, many or a class for expanded clones.

CASSSRTSGRAYKSSYEQYF	TGTGCCAGCAGTTCTAGGACTAGCGGGAGGGCCTATAAAAGTTCCTACGAGCAGTACTTC	-	20	TRBJ2-7	TRBD2	TRBV27
CASSTGGVGEKLFF	TGCGCCAGCAGCACCGGCGGGGTGGGGGAAAAACTGTTTTTT	-	14	TRBJ1-4	-	TRBV5-1
CASTREDKLAFF	TGCGCCAGCACGAGGGAAGATAAGTTGGCTTTCTTT	-	12	TRBJ1-1	-	TRBV5-1
CASSWTAGRTGELFF	TGCGCCAGCAGCTGGACGGCAGGGAGGACCGGGGAGCTGTTTTTT	-	15	TRBJ2-2	-	TRBV5-1
CASRGGGNTEAFF	TGTGCCAGCAGAGGGGGGGGGAACACTGAAGCTTTCTTT	-	13	TRBJ1-1	-	TRBV14
CASSSMQREPYEQYF	TGTGCCAGCAGCTCAATGCAGCGGGAGCCCTACGAGCAGTACTTC	-	15	TRBJ2-7	TRBD2	TRBV27
CASSKTEYEQYF	TGTGCCAGCAGCAAAACCGAGTACGAGCAGTACTTC	once	12	TRBJ2-7	-	TRBV21-1
CASSYSRQGPFYGYTF	TGTGCCAGCAGTTACTCCCGACAGGGACCTTTCTATGGCTACACCTTC	-	16	TRBJ1-2	TRBD1	TRBV6-5
CASSLGLAGYQETQYF	TGTGCCAGCAGCTTAGGATTAGCGGGATACCAGGAGACCCAGTACTTC	-	16	TRBJ2-5	TRBD2	TRBV7-8
CAWTDGGGAGANVLTF	TGTGCCTGGACGGACGGGGGTGGGGCTGGGGCCAACGTCCTGACTTTC	-	16	TRBJ2-6	-	TRBV30
CAIRSQGKDPEAFF	TGTGCCATCAGGTCTCAGGGAAAAGACCCTGAAGCTTTCTTT	-	14	TRBJ1-1	-	TRBV10-3
CASSFDGQAYNEQFF	TGCGCCAGCAGCTTCGATGGACAGGCATACAATGAGCAGTTCTTC	-	15	TRBJ2-1	TRBD1	TRBV5-1
CASSPGPDPDGYTF	TGCGCCAGCAGTCCAGGGCCTGACCCCGATGGCTACACCTTC	-	14	TRBJ1-2	-	TRBV5-1
CASSWAGGNTIYF	TGTGCCAGCAGCTGGGCAGGTGGAAACACCATATATTTT	-	13	TRBJ1-3	-	TRBV7-9
CASSITGGNQPQHF	TGTGCCAGTAGTATAACAGGGGGGAATCAGCCCCAGCATTTT	-	14	TRBJ1-5	TRBD1	TRBV19
CATSSTPGLAGGGDTQYF	TGTGCCACCAGCAGTACTCCGGGACTAGCGGGGGGGGGTGATACGCAGTATTTT	-	18	TRBJ2-3	TRBD2	TRBV15
CASSPTGQGTGANVLTF	TGTGCCAGCAGCCCTACGGGACAGGGCACTGGGGCCAACGTCCTGACTTTC	-	17	TRBJ2-6	TRBD1	TRBV4-2
CASSEDPGTGANVLTF	TGTGCCAGCAGTGAGGACCCAGGGACTGGGGCCAACGTCCTGACTTTC	-	16	TRBJ2-6	-	TRBV6-1
CASSELLSGDDAEAFF	TGTGCCAGCAGTGAATTGTTGTCAGGGGACGACGCTGAAGCTTTCTTT	-	16	TRBJ1-1	-	TRBV2
CASSLERATRGETQYF	TGTGCCAGCAGCCTAGAGCGGGCAACAAGAGGGGAGACCCAGTACTTC	-	16	TRBJ2-5	-	TRBV11-3
CASRPPEGRELFF	TGTGCCAGCAGGCCTCCGGAGGGGCGAGAGCTGTTTTTT	-	13	TRBJ2-2	-	TRBV7-3
CASRGGSGPNEQYF	TGTGCCAGCAGGGGGGGGAGTGGCCCCAACGAGCAGTACTTC	-	14	TRBJ2-7	TRBD2	TRBV7-9
CASSYSSAGAGETQYF	TGTGCCAGCAGTTACTCGAGCGCGGGGGCGGGGGAGACCCAGTACTTC	-	16	TRBJ2-5	-	TRBV6-5
CASSEDQGGSWEQFF	TGTGCCAGCAGTGAGGACCAGGGTGGGTCATGGGAGCAGTTCTTC	-	15	TRBJ2-1	-	TRBV6-1
CASSLGRGFNEKLFF	TGTGCCAGCAGCTTAGGGCGCGGCTTCAATGAAAAACTGTTTTTT	-	15	TRBJ1-4	-	TRBV7-8
CASSLNSGNYGYTF	TGCGCCAGCAGCTTGAACAGTGGCAACTATGGCTACACCTTC	-	14	TRBJ1-2	-	TRBV5-1
CASSETGGAYEQYF	TGTGCCAGCAGTGAAACGGGAGGGGCCTACGAGCAGTACTTC	-	14	TRBJ2-7	TRBD2	TRBV6-1